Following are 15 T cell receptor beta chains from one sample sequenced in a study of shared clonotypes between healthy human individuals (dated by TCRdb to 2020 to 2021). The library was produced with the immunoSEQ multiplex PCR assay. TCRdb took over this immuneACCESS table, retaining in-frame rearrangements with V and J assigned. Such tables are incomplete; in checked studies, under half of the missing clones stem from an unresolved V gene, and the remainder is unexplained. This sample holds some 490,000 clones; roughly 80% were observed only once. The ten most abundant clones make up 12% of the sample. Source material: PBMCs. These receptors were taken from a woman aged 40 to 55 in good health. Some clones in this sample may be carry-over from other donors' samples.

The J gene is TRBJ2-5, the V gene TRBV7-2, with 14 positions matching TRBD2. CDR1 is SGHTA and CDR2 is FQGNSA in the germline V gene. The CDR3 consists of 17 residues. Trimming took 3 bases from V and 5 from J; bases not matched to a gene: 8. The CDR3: CASSLTGLAGAGETQYF. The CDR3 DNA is TGTGCCAGCAGCTTGACGGGACTAGCGGGAGCGGGTGAGACCCAGTACTTC. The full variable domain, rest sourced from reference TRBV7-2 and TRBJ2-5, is GAGVSQSPSNKVTEKGKDVELRCDPISGHTALYWYRQSLGQGLEFLIYFQGNSAPDKSGLPSDRFSAERTGGSVSTLTIQRTQQEDSAVYLCASSLTGLAGAGETQYFGPGTRLLVL.

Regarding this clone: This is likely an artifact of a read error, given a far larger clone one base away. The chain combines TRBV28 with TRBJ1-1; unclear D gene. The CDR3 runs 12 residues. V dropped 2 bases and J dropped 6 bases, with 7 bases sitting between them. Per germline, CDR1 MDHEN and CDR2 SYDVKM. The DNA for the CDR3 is TGTGCCAGCAGTTTAGCTGGGGCTGAAGCTTTCTTT. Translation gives CASSLAGAEAFF.

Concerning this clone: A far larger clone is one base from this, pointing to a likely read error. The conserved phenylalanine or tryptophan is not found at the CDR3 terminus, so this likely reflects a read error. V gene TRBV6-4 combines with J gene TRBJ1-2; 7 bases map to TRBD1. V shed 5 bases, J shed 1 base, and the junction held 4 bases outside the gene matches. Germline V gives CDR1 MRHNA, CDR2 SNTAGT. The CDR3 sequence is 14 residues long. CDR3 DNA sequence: TGTGCCAGCAGTCGGGACAGAAGTAACTATGGCTACACCCTC. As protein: CASSRDRSNYGYTL.

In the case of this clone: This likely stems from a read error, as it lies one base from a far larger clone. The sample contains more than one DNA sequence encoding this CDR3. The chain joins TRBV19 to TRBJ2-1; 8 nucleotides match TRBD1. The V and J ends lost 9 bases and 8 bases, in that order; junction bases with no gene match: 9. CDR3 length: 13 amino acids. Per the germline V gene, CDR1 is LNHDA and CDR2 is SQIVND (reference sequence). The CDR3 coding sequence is TGTGCCAGCAGTGGACAGGGAGGTCATGAGCAGTTCTTC. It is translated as CASSGQGGHEQFF.

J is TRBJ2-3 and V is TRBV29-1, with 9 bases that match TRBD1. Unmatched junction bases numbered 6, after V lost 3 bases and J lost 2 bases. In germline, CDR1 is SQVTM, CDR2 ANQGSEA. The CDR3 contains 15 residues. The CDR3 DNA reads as TGCAGCGTTGAGGGCGGACAGGGGTACACAGATACGCAGTATTTT. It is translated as CSVEGGQGYTDTQYF.

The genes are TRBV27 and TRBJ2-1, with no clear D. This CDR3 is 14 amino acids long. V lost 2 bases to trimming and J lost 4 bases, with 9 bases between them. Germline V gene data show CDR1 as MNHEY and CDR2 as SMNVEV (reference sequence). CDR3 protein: CASSLDTLYNEQFF. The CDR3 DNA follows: TGTGCCAGCAGTTTAGACACCTTATACAATGAGCAGTTCTTC.

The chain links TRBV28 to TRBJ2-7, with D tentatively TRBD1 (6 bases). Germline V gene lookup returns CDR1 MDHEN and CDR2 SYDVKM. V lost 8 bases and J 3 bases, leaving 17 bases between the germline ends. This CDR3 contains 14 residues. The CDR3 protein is CASGGAGEIYEQYF. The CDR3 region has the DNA TGTGCCAGCGGCGGCGCAGGGGAAATCTACGAGCAGTACTTC.

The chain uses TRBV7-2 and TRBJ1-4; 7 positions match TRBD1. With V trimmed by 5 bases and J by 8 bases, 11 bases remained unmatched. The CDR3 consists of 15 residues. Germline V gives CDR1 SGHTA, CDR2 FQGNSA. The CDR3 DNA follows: TGTGCCAGCAGCCGGGGCGGGACAGAGAAAGAAAAACTGTTTTTT. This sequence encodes CASSRGGTEKEKLFF. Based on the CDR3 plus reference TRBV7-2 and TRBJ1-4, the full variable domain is GAGVSQSPSNKVTEKGKDVELRCDPISGHTALYWYRQSLGQGLEFLIYFQGNSAPDKSGLPSDRFSAERTGGSVSTLTIQRTQQEDSAVYLCASSRGGTEKEKLFFGSGTQLSVL.

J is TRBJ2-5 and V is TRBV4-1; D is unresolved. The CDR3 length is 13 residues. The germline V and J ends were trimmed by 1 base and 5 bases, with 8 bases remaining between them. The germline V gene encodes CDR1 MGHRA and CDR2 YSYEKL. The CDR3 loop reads CASSQGTQETQYF. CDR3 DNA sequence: TGCGCCAGCAGCCAAGGGACCCAGGAGACCCAGTACTTC.

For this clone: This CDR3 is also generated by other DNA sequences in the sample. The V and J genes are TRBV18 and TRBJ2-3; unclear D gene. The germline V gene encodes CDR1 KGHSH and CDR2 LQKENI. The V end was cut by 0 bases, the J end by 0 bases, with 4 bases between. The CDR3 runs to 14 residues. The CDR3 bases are TGTGCCAGCTCACCACCGTCTAGCACAGATACGCAGTATTTT. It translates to CASSPPSSTDTQYF.

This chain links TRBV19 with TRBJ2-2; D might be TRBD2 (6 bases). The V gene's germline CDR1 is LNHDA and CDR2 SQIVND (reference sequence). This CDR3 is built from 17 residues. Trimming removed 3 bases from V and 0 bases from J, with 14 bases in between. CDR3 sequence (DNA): TGTGCCAGTAGTATCCGGCCGGGACTTACGAACACCGGGGAGCTGTTTTTT. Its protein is CASSIRPGLTNTGELFF.

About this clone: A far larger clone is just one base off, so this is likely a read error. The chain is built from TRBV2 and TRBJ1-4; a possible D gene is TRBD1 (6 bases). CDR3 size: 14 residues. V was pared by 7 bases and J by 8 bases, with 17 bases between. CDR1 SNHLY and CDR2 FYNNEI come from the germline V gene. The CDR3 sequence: CASNLVQGGEKLFF. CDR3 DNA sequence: TGTGCCAGCAACCTGGTACAGGGAGGCGAAAAACTGTTTTTT.

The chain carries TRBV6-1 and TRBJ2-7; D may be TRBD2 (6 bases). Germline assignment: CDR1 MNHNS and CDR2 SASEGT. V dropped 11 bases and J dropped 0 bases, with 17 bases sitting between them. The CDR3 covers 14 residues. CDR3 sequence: CAGQTSQISYEQYF. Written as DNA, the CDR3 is TGTGCCGGCCAGACTAGTCAAATCTCCTACGAGCAGTACTTC.

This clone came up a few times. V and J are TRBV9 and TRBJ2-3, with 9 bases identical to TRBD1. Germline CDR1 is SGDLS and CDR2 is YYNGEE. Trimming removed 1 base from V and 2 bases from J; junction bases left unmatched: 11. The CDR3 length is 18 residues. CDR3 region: CASSVRQTGGVNTDTQYF. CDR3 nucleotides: TGTGCCAGCAGCGTAAGACAGACAGGGGGAGTGAACACAGATACGCAGTATTTT.

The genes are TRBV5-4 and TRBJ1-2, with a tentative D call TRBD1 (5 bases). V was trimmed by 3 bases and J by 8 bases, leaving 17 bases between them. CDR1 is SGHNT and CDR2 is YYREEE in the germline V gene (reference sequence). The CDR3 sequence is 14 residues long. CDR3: CASSSPGGVQGYTF. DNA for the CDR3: TGTGCCAGCAGCTCCCCGGGGGGGGTCCAGGGCTACACCTTC.